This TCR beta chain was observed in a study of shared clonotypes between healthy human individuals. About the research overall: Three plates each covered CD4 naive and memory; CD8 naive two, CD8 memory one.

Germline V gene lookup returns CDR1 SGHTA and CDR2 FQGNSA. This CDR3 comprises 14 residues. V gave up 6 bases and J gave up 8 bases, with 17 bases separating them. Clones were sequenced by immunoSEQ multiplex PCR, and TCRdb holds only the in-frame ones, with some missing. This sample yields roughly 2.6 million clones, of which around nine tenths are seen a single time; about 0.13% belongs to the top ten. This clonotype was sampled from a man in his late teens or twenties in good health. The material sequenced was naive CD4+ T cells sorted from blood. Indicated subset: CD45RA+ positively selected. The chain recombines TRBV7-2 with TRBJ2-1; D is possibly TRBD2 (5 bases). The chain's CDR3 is CASREAPSADEQFF. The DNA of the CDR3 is TGTGCCAGCAGGGAGGCACCCTCCGCGGATGAGCAGTTCTTC.